The sequence of this TCR beta chain was determined in a study of T cell repertoires in cytomegalovirus infection. The overall study: TCR beta signatures that were public indicated CMV infection and matching HLA type. Study-level findings and limits: HLA-C-restricted CMV-specific TCR beta clonotypes were dominant in the ex vivo response.

TCRdb ran MiXCR on the reads and lists one entry per CDR3 protein. The sample has around 740,000 distinct CDR3 sequences; approximately 34% are singletons. Germline assignment: CDR1 KGHDR and CDR2 SFDVKD. J was trimmed by 0 bases and V by 6 bases; bases with no gene match: 8. The CDR3 sequence is 16 residues long. There are a few counts of this clonotype. Its target is not known. This TCR was recovered from a human donor in good health (CMV status not recorded). Some clones in this sample may be carry-over from other donors' samples. Specimen: PBMCs. J is TRBJ2-3 and V is TRBV24-1; TRBD1 agrees at 7 bases. The CDR3 coding sequence is TGTGCCACCAGTCCGGGACAGCATTTTAGCACAGATACGCAGTATTTT. It specifies CATSPGQHFSTDTQYF.